A selection of T cell receptor beta chains follows, all from one sample in a study of T cell responses to AZD1222 COVID-19 vaccine. Generated by immunoSEQ multiplex PCR, the TCRdb table keeps only in-frame clones and is missing some. This sample has tens of thousands of clones; 75% to 90% occur once, and the top ten carry roughly 7.2%. Source: peripheral blood, taken 28 days after the second AZD1222 dose. Every receptor here comes from an adult who received the AZD1222 COVID-19 vaccine. CDR3s include the opening cysteine and the closing phenylalanine or tryptophan. The order of the fields is D gene, V gene, J gene, clone size, CDR3 protein, CDR3 DNA. A D gene is named only where the DNA matches it firmly. Where a row states a size, it is once, few, many or the class of an expanded clone; other rows omit it.

d_call: TRBD1; v_call: TRBV30; j_call: TRBJ1-5; clone_size: NA; cdr3_aa: CAWSAGGQPQHF; cdr3_nt: TGTGCCTGGAGTGCAGGGGGGCAGCCCCAGCATTTT
d_call: NA; v_call: TRBV6-5; j_call: TRBJ2-4; clone_size: NA; cdr3_aa: CASSYSSGNIQYF; cdr3_nt: TGTGCCAGCAGTTACTCATCGGGGAACATTCAGTACTTC
d_call: NA; v_call: TRBV7-2; j_call: TRBJ2-1; clone_size: NA; cdr3_aa: CASSLMNEQFF; cdr3_nt: TGTGCCAGCAGCTTGATGAATGAGCAGTTCTTC
d_call: NA; v_call: TRBV18; j_call: TRBJ1-6; clone_size: NA; cdr3_aa: CASSPDSSYSPLHF; cdr3_nt: TGTGCCAGCTCACCTGACAGTTCCTATTCACCCCTCCACTTT
d_call: NA; v_call: TRBV28; j_call: TRBJ1-3; clone_size: NA; cdr3_aa: CATQMGGGNTIYF; cdr3_nt: TGTGCCACCCAAATGGGGGGCGGAAACACCATATATTTT
d_call: TRBD1; v_call: TRBV6-5; j_call: TRBJ1-2; clone_size: once; cdr3_aa: CASSYSPQGESGYTF; cdr3_nt: TGTGCCAGCAGTTACTCGCCCCAGGGGGAAAGTGGCTACACCTTC
d_call: NA; v_call: TRBV6-5; j_call: TRBJ1-2; clone_size: NA; cdr3_aa: CASSLAVDRAYGYTF; cdr3_nt: TGTGCCAGCAGTTTGGCGGTTGACAGAGCCTATGGCTACACCTTC
d_call: TRBD2; v_call: TRBV28; j_call: TRBJ2-3; clone_size: NA; cdr3_aa: CASSKTSGRAPDTDTQYF; cdr3_nt: TGTGCCAGCAGTAAAACTAGCGGGAGGGCCCCAGACACAGATACGCAGTATTTT
d_call: NA; v_call: TRBV5-1; j_call: TRBJ2-7; clone_size: NA; cdr3_aa: CASSLATESYEQYF; cdr3_nt: TGCGCCAGCAGCTTGGCGACGGAATCCTACGAGCAGTACTTC
d_call: TRBD1; v_call: TRBV28; j_call: TRBJ1-4; clone_size: NA; cdr3_aa: CASSPWGQGDNEKLFF; cdr3_nt: TGTGCCAGCAGTCCCTGGGGACAGGGGGACAATGAAAAACTGTTTTTT
d_call: TRBD2; v_call: TRBV5-5; j_call: TRBJ2-5; clone_size: NA; cdr3_aa: CASTRLAGPRGTQYF; cdr3_nt: TGTGCCAGCACCAGACTAGCGGGACCCCGGGGGACCCAGTACTTC
d_call: NA; v_call: TRBV27; j_call: TRBJ1-5; clone_size: NA; cdr3_aa: CASKSGYSNQPQHF; cdr3_nt: TGTGCCAGCAAGTCCGGATATAGCAATCAGCCCCAGCATTTT
d_call: TRBD1; v_call: TRBV19; j_call: TRBJ2-4; clone_size: NA; cdr3_aa: CASSPLQGAKNIQYF; cdr3_nt: TGTGCCAGTAGTCCTTTACAGGGGGCCAAAAACATTCAGTACTTC
d_call: NA; v_call: TRBV2; j_call: TRBJ2-3; clone_size: NA; cdr3_aa: CASSLHLLADTQYF; cdr3_nt: TGTGCCAGCAGTCTCCACCTATTAGCAGATACGCAGTATTTT
d_call: NA; v_call: TRBV7-2; j_call: TRBJ2-5; clone_size: once; cdr3_aa: CASSPQETQYF; cdr3_nt: TGTGCCAGCAGCCCCCAAGAGACCCAGTACTTC
d_call: NA; v_call: TRBV7-8; j_call: TRBJ2-2; clone_size: NA; cdr3_aa: CASSPAGPGDTGELFF; cdr3_nt: TGTGCCAGCAGCCCAGCAGGGCCCGGGGACACCGGGGAGCTGTTTTTT
d_call: NA; v_call: TRBV30; j_call: TRBJ1-4; clone_size: NA; cdr3_aa: CAWSQQTAGWNEKLFF; cdr3_nt: TGTGCCTGGAGTCAACAAACAGCAGGGTGGAATGAAAAACTGTTTTTT
d_call: NA; v_call: TRBV5-6; j_call: TRBJ2-3; clone_size: once; cdr3_aa: CASSPGGPITDTQYF; cdr3_nt: TGTGCCAGCAGCCCGGGGGGCCCAATCACAGATACGCAGTATTTT
d_call: NA; v_call: TRBV6-1; j_call: TRBJ1-4; clone_size: NA; cdr3_aa: CASSEQAYGEKLFF; cdr3_nt: TGTGCCAGCAGTGAACAGGCCTATGGAGAAAAACTGTTTTTT
d_call: NA; v_call: TRBV6-6; j_call: TRBJ2-1; clone_size: NA; cdr3_aa: CASRRDGNYNEQFF; cdr3_nt: TGTGCCAGCAGGAGGGACGGCAACTACAATGAGCAGTTCTTC
d_call: TRBD2; v_call: TRBV28; j_call: TRBJ2-7; clone_size: NA; cdr3_aa: CASSLSAAGGVDEQYF; cdr3_nt: TGTGCCAGCAGTTTGTCAGCAGCGGGAGGTGTAGACGAGCAGTACTTC
d_call: NA; v_call: TRBV3-1/TRBV3-2; j_call: TRBJ1-2; clone_size: NA; cdr3_aa: CASSNYNYGYTF; cdr3_nt: TGTGCCAGCAGTAATTATAACTATGGCTACACCTTC
d_call: NA; v_call: TRBV11-2; j_call: TRBJ2-7; clone_size: NA; cdr3_aa: CASSLSGPRNEQYF; cdr3_nt: TGTGCCAGCAGCTTATCAGGCCCTCGGAACGAGCAGTACTTC
d_call: TRBD1; v_call: TRBV7-9; j_call: TRBJ1-6; clone_size: NA; cdr3_aa: CASSVGQGNNSPLHF; cdr3_nt: TGTGCCAGCAGCGTGGGACAGGGAAATAATTCACCCCTCCACTTT
d_call: NA; v_call: TRBV7-8; j_call: TRBJ1-1; clone_size: NA; cdr3_aa: CASSLVPAAANTEAFF; cdr3_nt: TGTGCCAGCAGCTTAGTTCCGGCGGCAGCGAACACTGAAGCTTTCTTT
d_call: TRBD1; v_call: TRBV7-2; j_call: TRBJ2-7; clone_size: NA; cdr3_aa: CASSSAGGYEQYF; cdr3_nt: TGTGCCAGCAGCTCCGCAGGGGGCTACGAGCAGTACTTC
d_call: NA; v_call: TRBV29-1; j_call: TRBJ1-4; clone_size: NA; cdr3_aa: CSVAYGNSNEKLFF; cdr3_nt: TGCAGCGTCGCGTACGGAAACAGTAATGAAAAACTGTTTTTT
d_call: NA; v_call: TRBV7-6; j_call: TRBJ2-6; clone_size: once; cdr3_aa: CASSSRVAGANVLTF; cdr3_nt: TGTGCCAGCAGCTCCAGGGTAGCTGGGGCCAACGTCCTGACTTTC
d_call: NA; v_call: TRBV7-8; j_call: TRBJ2-2; clone_size: NA; cdr3_aa: CASSPRGSATGELFF; cdr3_nt: TGTGCCAGCAGCCCCCGCGGGTCAGCCACCGGGGAGCTGTTTTTT
d_call: NA; v_call: TRBV27; j_call: TRBJ1-1; clone_size: NA; cdr3_aa: CASSVRGYTEAFF; cdr3_nt: TGTGCCAGCAGTGTCCGAGGGTACACTGAAGCTTTCTTT
d_call: NA; v_call: TRBV19; j_call: TRBJ1-5; clone_size: NA; cdr3_aa: CASKAADTSNQPQHF; cdr3_nt: TGTGCCAGTAAGGCAGCTGACACCAGCAATCAGCCCCAGCATTTT
d_call: NA; v_call: TRBV19; j_call: TRBJ2-3; clone_size: NA; cdr3_aa: CASNLGTKADTQYF; cdr3_nt: TGTGCCAGTAATCTCGGTACGAAAGCAGATACGCAGTATTTT
d_call: NA; v_call: TRBV18; j_call: TRBJ2-7; clone_size: medium-sized; cdr3_aa: CASSLEAPQSGEQYF; cdr3_nt: TGTGCCAGCTCACTCGAGGCCCCCCAATCCGGCGAGCAGTACTTC
d_call: NA; v_call: TRBV19; j_call: TRBJ2-7; clone_size: few; cdr3_aa: CASSTPRTASGDEQYF; cdr3_nt: TGTGCCAGTAGCACTCCCCGGACGGCCTCGGGAGACGAGCAGTACTTC
d_call: NA; v_call: TRBV28; j_call: TRBJ2-7; clone_size: NA; cdr3_aa: CASGVYEQYF; cdr3_nt: TGTGCCAGCGGGGTTTACGAGCAGTACTTC
d_call: NA; v_call: TRBV9; j_call: TRBJ2-1; clone_size: once; cdr3_aa: CASSTRLEGWHNEQFF; cdr3_nt: TGTGCCAGCAGCACACGTTTGGAGGGATGGCACAATGAGCAGTTCTTC
d_call: NA; v_call: TRBV5-1; j_call: TRBJ1-2; clone_size: NA; cdr3_aa: CASSLATGRDGYTF; cdr3_nt: TGCGCCAGCAGCTTGGCCACAGGGAGGGATGGCTACACCTTC
d_call: NA; v_call: TRBV24-1; j_call: TRBJ2-7; clone_size: NA; cdr3_aa: CATSDSSRLEQYF; cdr3_nt: TGTGCCACCAGTGATTCCTCCAGGCTCGAGCAGTACTTC
d_call: TRBD2; v_call: TRBV6-6; j_call: TRBJ2-7; clone_size: NA; cdr3_aa: CASSDGREAYEQYF; cdr3_nt: TGTGCCAGCAGTGACGGGCGGGAGGCCTACGAGCAGTACTTC
d_call: NA; v_call: TRBV28; j_call: TRBJ2-7; clone_size: NA; cdr3_aa: CASKWGNTYEQYF; cdr3_nt: TGTGCCAGCAAATGGGGGAACACCTACGAGCAGTACTTC
d_call: TRBD1; v_call: TRBV28; j_call: TRBJ1-3; clone_size: NA; cdr3_aa: CASINQGGGGNTIYF; cdr3_nt: TGTGCCAGCATAAACCAGGGGGGCGGTGGAAACACCATATATTTT
d_call: NA; v_call: TRBV19; j_call: TRBJ2-7; clone_size: few; cdr3_aa: CASSTGYEQYF; cdr3_nt: TGTGCCAGTAGTACAGGGTACGAGCAGTACTTC
d_call: NA; v_call: TRBV7-2; j_call: TRBJ1-3; clone_size: NA; cdr3_aa: CASSLTELSGNTIYF; cdr3_nt: TGTGCCAGCAGCTTAACGGAGCTCTCTGGAAACACCATATATTTT
d_call: TRBD1; v_call: TRBV7-8; j_call: TRBJ2-4; clone_size: NA; cdr3_aa: CASSLAAGGTKNIQYF; cdr3_nt: TGTGCCAGCAGCTTAGCGGCAGGGGGAACCAAAAACATTCAGTACTTC
d_call: NA; v_call: TRBV11-2; j_call: TRBJ1-3; clone_size: NA; cdr3_aa: CASSPEVWGSGNTIYF; cdr3_nt: TGTGCCAGCAGCCCAGAGGTTTGGGGGTCAGGAAACACCATATATTTT
d_call: TRBD1; v_call: TRBV7-8; j_call: TRBJ1-5; clone_size: NA; cdr3_aa: CASSLSGTGYYQPQHF; cdr3_nt: TGTGCCAGCAGCTTGTCCGGGACAGGCTACTATCAGCCCCAGCATTTT
d_call: TRBD1; v_call: TRBV19; j_call: TRBJ1-2; clone_size: NA; cdr3_aa: CASSGDRPGGYTF; cdr3_nt: TGTGCCAGTAGTGGGGACAGGCCAGGAGGCTACACCTTC
d_call: TRBD1; v_call: TRBV12-3/TRBV12-4; j_call: TRBJ1-2; clone_size: NA; cdr3_aa: CASIFTGAYGYTF; cdr3_nt: TGTGCCAGTATCTTCACAGGGGCCTATGGCTACACCTTC
d_call: TRBD1; v_call: TRBV18; j_call: TRBJ2-7; clone_size: NA; cdr3_aa: CASSPDTGGYEQYF; cdr3_nt: TGTGCCAGCTCACCAGACACAGGGGGGTACGAGCAGTACTTC
d_call: TRBD2; v_call: TRBV4-1; j_call: TRBJ2-1; clone_size: NA; cdr3_aa: CASSQGGRASGKLSYNEQFF; cdr3_nt: TGCGCCAGCAGCCAAGGGGGGAGGGCTAGCGGGAAACTCTCCTACAATGAGCAGTTCTTC
d_call: NA; v_call: TRBV19; j_call: TRBJ2-1; clone_size: NA; cdr3_aa: CASSILGTGGAASYNEQFF; cdr3_nt: TGTGCCAGTAGTATTCTTGGGACCGGCGGGGCTGCTTCCTACAATGAGCAGTTCTTC
d_call: TRBD2; v_call: TRBV6-5; j_call: TRBJ2-7; clone_size: NA; cdr3_aa: CASSYLGEGRYEQYF; cdr3_nt: TGTGCCAGCAGTTACCTTGGGGAGGGGAGGTACGAGCAGTACTTC
d_call: NA; v_call: TRBV19; j_call: TRBJ2-7; clone_size: NA; cdr3_aa: CASSRRGWNEQYF; cdr3_nt: TGTGCCAGTAGTCGGAGGGGATGGAACGAGCAGTACTTC
d_call: TRBD2; v_call: TRBV5-1; j_call: TRBJ2-7; clone_size: NA; cdr3_aa: CASSLGNSGVYEQYF; cdr3_nt: TGCGCCAGCAGCTTGGGTAATAGCGGGGTCTACGAGCAGTACTTC
d_call: NA; v_call: TRBV3-1/TRBV3-2; j_call: TRBJ1-4; clone_size: NA; cdr3_aa: CASSLLNEKLFF; cdr3_nt: TGTGCCAGCAGCTTGTTAAATGAAAAACTGTTTTTT
d_call: TRBD2; v_call: TRBV7-2; j_call: TRBJ2-7; clone_size: NA; cdr3_aa: CASSSSSGGLTEQYF; cdr3_nt: TGTGCCAGCAGTTCATCTAGCGGGGGCCTGACAGAGCAGTACTTC
d_call: NA; v_call: TRBV5-5; j_call: TRBJ2-3; clone_size: NA; cdr3_aa: CASSAKGGDTQYF; cdr3_nt: TGTGCCAGCAGCGCTAAGGGGGGTGATACGCAGTATTTT